This TCR beta chain appears in the sequencing data of a study of blood T cell repertoires in COVID-19. Study-level information: Sample material is recorded as cDNA or gDNA derived from T cells, B-cell-depleted T cells, or PBMCs.

The CDR3 covers 14 residues. V was pared by 5 bases and J by 4 bases, with 4 bases of the junction left unmatched. The germline gives CDR1 MNHEY, CDR2 SMNVEV (reference sequence). Per the authors' pipeline: Reference gene primer amplification in the assay estimated nucleated cell counts. Profiling relied on immunoSEQ multiplex PCR, and the TCRdb table lists in-frame clones only, not all of them. V and J calls and clone size follow that table, whereas D and trimming were derived from the DNA. The sample lists about 83,000 clones; roughly 90% were seen once. This TCR derives from a woman between 45 and 60 years old with active or convalescent COVID-19. Sequencing was carried out using peripheral blood. The rearrangement uses TRBV27 and TRBJ1-2, with 10 nucleotides matching TRBD1. CDR3 in DNA: TGTGCCAGCAGTCGGGACAGGGGTGTCTATGGCTACACCTTC. As protein: CASSRDRGVYGYTF.